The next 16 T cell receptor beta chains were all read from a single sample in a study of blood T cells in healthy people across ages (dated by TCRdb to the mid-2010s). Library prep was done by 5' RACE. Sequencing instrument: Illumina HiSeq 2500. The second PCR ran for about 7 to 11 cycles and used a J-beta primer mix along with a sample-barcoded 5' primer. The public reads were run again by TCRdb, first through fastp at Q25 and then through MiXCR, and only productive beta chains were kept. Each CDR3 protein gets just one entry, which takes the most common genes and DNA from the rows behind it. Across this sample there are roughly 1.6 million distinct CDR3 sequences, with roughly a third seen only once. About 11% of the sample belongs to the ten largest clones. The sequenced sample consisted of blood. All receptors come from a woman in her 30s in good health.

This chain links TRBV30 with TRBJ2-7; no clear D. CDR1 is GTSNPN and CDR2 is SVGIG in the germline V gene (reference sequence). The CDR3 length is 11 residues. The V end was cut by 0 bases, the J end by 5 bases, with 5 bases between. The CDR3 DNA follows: TGTGCCTGGAGTGTAGCGAACGAGCAGTACTTC. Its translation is CAWSVANEQYF. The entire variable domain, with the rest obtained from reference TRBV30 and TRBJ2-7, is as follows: SQTIHQWPATLVQPVGSPLSLECTVEGTSNPNLYWYRQAAGRGLQLLFYSVGIGQISSEVPQNLSASRPQDRQFILSSKKLLLSDSGFYLCAWSVANEQYFGPGTRLTVT.

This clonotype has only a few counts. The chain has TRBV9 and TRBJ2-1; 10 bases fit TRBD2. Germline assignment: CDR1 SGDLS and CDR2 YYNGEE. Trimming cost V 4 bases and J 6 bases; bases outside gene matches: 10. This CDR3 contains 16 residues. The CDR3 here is CASSHHTSGDFNEQFF. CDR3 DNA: TGTGCCAGCAGCCACCATACTAGCGGGGATTTCAATGAGCAGTTCTTC.

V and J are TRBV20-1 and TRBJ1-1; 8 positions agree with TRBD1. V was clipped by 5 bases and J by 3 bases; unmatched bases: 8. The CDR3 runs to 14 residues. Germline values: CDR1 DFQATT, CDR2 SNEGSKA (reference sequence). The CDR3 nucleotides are TGCAGTGCTCTACAGGGGGGAGTTGACACTGAAGCTTTCTTT. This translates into CSALQGGVDTEAFF.

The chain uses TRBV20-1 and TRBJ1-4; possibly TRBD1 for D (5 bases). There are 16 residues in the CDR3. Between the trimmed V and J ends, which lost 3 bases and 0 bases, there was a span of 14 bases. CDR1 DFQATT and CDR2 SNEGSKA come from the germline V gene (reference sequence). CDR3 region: CSASTGQIPTNEKLFF. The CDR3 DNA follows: TGCAGTGCTAGCACGGGGCAGATTCCAACTAATGAAAAACTGTTTTTT.

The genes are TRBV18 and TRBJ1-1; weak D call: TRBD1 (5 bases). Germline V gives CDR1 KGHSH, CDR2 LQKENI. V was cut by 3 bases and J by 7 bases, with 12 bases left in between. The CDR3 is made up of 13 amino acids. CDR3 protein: CASSPGGPNEAFF. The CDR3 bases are TGTGCCAGCTCACCGGGGGGACCTAATGAAGCTTTCTTT.

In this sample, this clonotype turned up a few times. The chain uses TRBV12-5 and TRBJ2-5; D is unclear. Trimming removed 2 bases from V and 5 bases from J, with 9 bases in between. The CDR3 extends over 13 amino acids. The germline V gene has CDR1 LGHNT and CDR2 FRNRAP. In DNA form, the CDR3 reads TGTGCTAGTGGTTTGTGGAATTTGGAGACCCAGTACTTC. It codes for CASGLWNLETQYF.

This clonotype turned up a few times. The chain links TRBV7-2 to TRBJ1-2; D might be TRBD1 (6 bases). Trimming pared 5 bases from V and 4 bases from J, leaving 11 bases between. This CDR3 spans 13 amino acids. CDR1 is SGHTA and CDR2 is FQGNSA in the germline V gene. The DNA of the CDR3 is TGTGCCAGCAGCCACGACAGGATCTATGGCTACACCTTC. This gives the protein CASSHDRIYGYTF.

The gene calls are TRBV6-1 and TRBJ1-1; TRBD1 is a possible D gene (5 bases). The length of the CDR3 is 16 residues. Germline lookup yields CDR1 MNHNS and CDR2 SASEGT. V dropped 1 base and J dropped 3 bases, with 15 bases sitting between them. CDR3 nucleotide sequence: TGTGCCAGCAGTGAAGAAGCGTTGGGCAGGGACACTGAAGCTTTCTTT. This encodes CASSEEALGRDTEAFF.

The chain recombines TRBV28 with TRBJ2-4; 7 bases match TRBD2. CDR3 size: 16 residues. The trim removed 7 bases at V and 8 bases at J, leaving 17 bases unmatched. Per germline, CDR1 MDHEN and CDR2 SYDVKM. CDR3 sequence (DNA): TGTGCCAGCACTTACCGGGCTAGCGGAGCGAGGGACATTCAGTACTTC. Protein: CASTYRASGARDIQYF.

CDR3 amino acids: CASSLLGTSGSDEAQYF. DNA for the CDR3: TGTGCCAGCAGTTTACTGGGGACTAGCGGGAGTGACGAGGCCCAGTACTTC. V usage is TRBV28 and J usage is TRBJ2-5; 14 bases match TRBD2. The J segment lost 9 bases and the V segment lost 2 bases, leaving 11 bases of the junction unmatched. The germline gives CDR1 MDHEN, CDR2 SYDVKM. The CDR3 has 17 amino acids.

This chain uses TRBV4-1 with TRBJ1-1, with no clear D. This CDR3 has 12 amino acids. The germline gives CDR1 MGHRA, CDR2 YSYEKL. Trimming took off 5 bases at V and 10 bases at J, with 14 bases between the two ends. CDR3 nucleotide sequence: TGCGCCAGCAGCGACCATTCCTCTGGAGCTTTCTTT. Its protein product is CASSDHSSGAFF.

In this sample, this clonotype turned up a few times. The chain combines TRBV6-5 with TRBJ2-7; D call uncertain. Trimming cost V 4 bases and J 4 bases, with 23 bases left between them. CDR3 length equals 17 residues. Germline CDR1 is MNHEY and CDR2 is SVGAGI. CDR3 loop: CASSSFKRTAKGYEQYF. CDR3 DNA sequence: TGTGCCAGCAGTTCGTTCAAAAGGACGGCGAAAGGATACGAGCAGTACTTC.

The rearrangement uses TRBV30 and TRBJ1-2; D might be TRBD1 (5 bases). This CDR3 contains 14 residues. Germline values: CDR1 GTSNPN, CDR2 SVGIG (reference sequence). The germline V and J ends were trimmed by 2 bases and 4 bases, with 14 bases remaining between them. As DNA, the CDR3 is TGTGCCTGGAGTCCGGGACGTCCCAGCTATGGCTACACCTTC. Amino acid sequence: CAWSPGRPSYGYTF.

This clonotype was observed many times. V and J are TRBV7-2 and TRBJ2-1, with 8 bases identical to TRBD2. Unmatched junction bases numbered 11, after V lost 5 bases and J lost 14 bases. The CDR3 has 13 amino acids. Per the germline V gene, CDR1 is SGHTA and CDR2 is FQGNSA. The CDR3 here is CASSPTSVITEFF. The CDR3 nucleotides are TGTGCCAGCAGCCCGACTAGCGTAATTACGGAGTTCTTC.

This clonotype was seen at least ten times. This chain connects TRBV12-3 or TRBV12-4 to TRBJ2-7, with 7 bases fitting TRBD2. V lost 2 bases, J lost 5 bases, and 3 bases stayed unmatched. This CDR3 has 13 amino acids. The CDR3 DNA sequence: TGTGCCAGCAGTTTATGGGGGGGGGACGAGCAGTACTTC. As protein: CASSLWGGDEQYF.

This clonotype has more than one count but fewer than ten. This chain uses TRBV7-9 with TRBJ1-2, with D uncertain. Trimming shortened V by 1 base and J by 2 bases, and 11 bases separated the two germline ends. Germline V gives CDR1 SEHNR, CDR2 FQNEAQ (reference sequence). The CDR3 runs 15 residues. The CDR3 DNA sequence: TGTGCCAGCAGCTTAGATAGAGGAGGGAACTATGGCTACACCTTC. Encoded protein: CASSLDRGGNYGYTF.